This is a list of T cell receptor beta chains from one sample in a study of immune evolution from preneoplasia to lung adenocarcinoma. Repertoires were generated with immunoSEQ multiplex PCR, while TCRdb's copy carries only in-frame clones and drops some. The table records several thousand clones, roughly 85% of them present only once. The material sequenced was FFPE invasive lung adenocarcinoma tissue. Receptors were obtained from a person between 50 and 69 years old with lung adenocarcinoma. CDR3s include the opening cysteine and the closing phenylalanine or tryptophan. Fields, in order: D gene, clone size, J gene, V gene, CDR3 DNA, CDR3 protein. A D gene is named only where the DNA matches it firmly. The listing skips clone size in some rows; elsewhere it reads once, few, many or a size class.

D: NA
size: NA
J: TRBJ2-2
V: TRBV7-9
DNA: TGTGCCAGCAGACTTTCCCTGGCCAGCACCGGGGAGCTGTTTTTT
CDR3: CASRLSLASTGELFF

D: TRBD2
size: NA
J: TRBJ2-5
V: TRBV4-1
DNA: TGCGCCAGCAGCCAAGACGGACTAGCGCTCCGGGAGACCCAGTACTTC
CDR3: CASSQDGLALRETQYF

D: TRBD2
size: NA
J: TRBJ2-3
V: TRBV30
DNA: TGTGCCTGGAGCATTAGCGGGAGGGGCACAGATACGCAGTATTTT
CDR3: CAWSISGRGTDTQYF

D: TRBD2
size: few
J: TRBJ2-5
V: TRBV7-3
DNA: TGTGCCAGCAGCTGGGGAGGGACGGGAGAGACCCAGTACTTC
CDR3: CASSWGGTGETQYF

D: NA
size: NA
J: TRBJ2-1
V: TRBV11-2
DNA: TGTGCCAGCAGCCCCCTAAAACAATTTGGGCAGTTCTTC
CDR3: CASSPLKQFGQFF

D: NA
size: NA
J: TRBJ1-3
V: TRBV19
DNA: TGTGCCAGTAGTCCGTCTCGGGACACCATATATTTT
CDR3: CASSPSRDTIYF

D: TRBD1
size: NA
J: TRBJ2-6
V: TRBV5-5
DNA: TGTGCCAGCAGCTTGGTGACAGGGGCTTCAACTGGGGCCAACGTCCTGACTTTC
CDR3: CASSLVTGASTGANVLTF

D: NA
size: once
J: TRBJ2-7
V: TRBV6-5
DNA: TGTGCCAGCACCCCGACGACGGGGAGCTCCTACGAGCAGTACTTC
CDR3: CASTPTTGSSYEQYF

D: NA
size: NA
J: TRBJ2-5
V: TRBV7-3
DNA: TGTGCCAGCAGCTTATCTACTCTTGAGACCCAGTACTTC
CDR3: CASSLSTLETQYF

D: NA
size: NA
J: TRBJ1-5
V: TRBV4-1
DNA: TGCGCCAGCAGCCAAGTCTGGCAGGGCCCTCAGCCCCAGCATTTT
CDR3: CASSQVWQGPQPQHF

D: NA
size: NA
J: TRBJ2-1
V: TRBV2
DNA: TGTGCCACCGGACAAGCCGGCTCCTACAATGAGCAGTTCTTC
CDR3: CATGQAGSYNEQFF

D: NA
size: NA
J: TRBJ1-1
V: TRBV30
DNA: TGTGCCTGGAGTGTACTCGGGGAAAACACTGAAGCTTTCTTT
CDR3: CAWSVLGENTEAFF

D: TRBD2
size: NA
J: TRBJ2-3
V: TRBV5-4
DNA: TGTGCCAGCAGCTTGAGGGGCCTAGCGGACCCTAGCACAGATACGCAGTATTTT
CDR3: CASSLRGLADPSTDTQYF

D: NA
size: NA
J: TRBJ2-6
V: TRBV4-2
DNA: TGTGCCAGCAGCCAAGAGGGGGGCTCTGGGGCCAACGTCCTGACTTTC
CDR3: CASSQEGGSGANVLTF

D: TRBD2
size: NA
J: TRBJ2-1
V: TRBV9
DNA: TGTGCCAGCAGCGTAGGATCCGTCGGACTAGCGGGATCGTCGGTGTACAATGAGCAGTTCTTC
CDR3: CASSVGSVGLAGSSVYNEQFF

D: NA
size: NA
J: TRBJ1-3
V: TRBV4-1
DNA: TGCGCCAGCACCCAGTCGGCAGGCGCTAGGGGAAACACCATATATTTT
CDR3: CASTQSAGARGNTIYF

D: TRBD2
size: once
J: TRBJ2-1
V: TRBV29-1
DNA: TGCAGCGTTAGCGGGAGGGTCTTCACGAGCTCCTACAATGAGCAGTTCTTC
CDR3: CSVSGRVFTSSYNEQFF

D: NA
size: NA
J: TRBJ2-1
V: TRBV7-8
DNA: TGTGCCAGCAGCTTAGTTGGGGGCCGCTCCTACAATGAGCAGTTCTTC
CDR3: CASSLVGGRSYNEQFF

D: TRBD2
size: NA
J: TRBJ2-1
V: TRBV27
DNA: TGTGCCAGCAGTCCACGACTAGCGGGAGGATACAATGAGCAGTTCTTC
CDR3: CASSPRLAGGYNEQFF

D: NA
size: NA
J: TRBJ2-5
V: TRBV28
DNA: TGTGCCAGCAGTCGGACCTCGGCGACCCAGTACTTC
CDR3: CASSRTSATQYF

D: NA
size: NA
J: TRBJ1-5
V: TRBV2
DNA: TGTGCCAGCAGTGTGACGGGGATGCAGCCCCAGCATTTT
CDR3: CASSVTGMQPQHF

D: NA
size: few
J: TRBJ2-3
V: TRBV6-6
DNA: TGTGCCAGCAGCCATCAGGGGGGGGGCACAGATACGCAGTATTTT
CDR3: CASSHQGGGTDTQYF